Given below is one T cell receptor beta chain in context. This sample was included in a study of radiation and T cells in renal cell carcinoma. Assay used: immunoSEQ multiplex PCR; TCRdb lists only in-frame clones, some missing. Here the sample spans approximately 150,000 clones, about 88% being singletons. V shed 5 bases and J 0 bases; nucleotides not matched to a gene: 8. The CDR3 totals 18 residues. The germline V gene encodes CDR1 LNHDA and CDR2 SQIVND (reference sequence). Time point: baseline pretreatment blood. Treatment in this sample: 15 Gy SBRT to primary tumor, nephrectomy 4 weeks later. This renal cell carcinoma was of the clear cell type.

This specimen was blood, taken from a patient whose treatment included radiotherapy and nephrectomy. The TCR originated in a woman between 65 and 79 years old with renal cell carcinoma. The chain recombines TRBV19 with TRBJ2-2, with 11 nucleotides matching TRBD2. The CDR3 DNA reads as TGTGCCAGTAGTCTTCCTAGCGGGGGGACCCCGAACACCGGGGAGCTGTTTTTT. Protein product: CASSLPSGGTPNTGELFF.